In this sample, the clone carrying this T cell receptor (beta chain) turned up many times. What it binds is unknown. This sample stems from a study of blood T cells in healthy people across ages. Study results and limitations: Roughly linear age-related decline in beta diversity appeared, significant by age about 40.

A J-beta primer mix and a sample-barcoded 5' primer were used in a second PCR of about 6 to 12 cycles. Each cDNA molecule carried a tag from a template-switch adaptor that contained 12 random nucleotides. The yield of each sample was at least 2.5 million CDR3-containing paired-end reads. TCRdb recomputed calls from the 5' RACE reads with MiXCR, one row per CDR3 protein. The sample holds around 1.5 million distinct CDR3 sequences, 42% seen once. Losses at the gene ends were 10 bases for V and 4 bases for J; bases not matched to a gene: 3. CDR3 size: 11 residues. The V and J genes are TRBV12-3 or TRBV12-4 and TRBJ2-5; 7 nucleotides line up with TRBD2. This clonotype originated in a woman aged 18 to 35 in good health. The material sequenced was blood. The CDR3 spells CATGRGETQYF. The CDR3 DNA reads TGTGCCACAGGGAGGGGAGAGACCCAGTACTTC.